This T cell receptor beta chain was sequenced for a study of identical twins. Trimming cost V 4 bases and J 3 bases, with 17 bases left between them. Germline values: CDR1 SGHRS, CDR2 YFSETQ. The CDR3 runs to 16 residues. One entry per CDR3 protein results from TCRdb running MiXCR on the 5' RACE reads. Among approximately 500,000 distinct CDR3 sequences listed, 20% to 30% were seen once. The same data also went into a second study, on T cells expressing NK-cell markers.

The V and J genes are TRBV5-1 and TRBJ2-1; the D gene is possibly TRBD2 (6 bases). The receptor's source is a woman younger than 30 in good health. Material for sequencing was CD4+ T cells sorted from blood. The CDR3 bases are TGCGCCAGCAGCCCCTTTGAGGGGACTCTCTACAATGAGCAGTTCTTC. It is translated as CASSPFEGTLYNEQFF.